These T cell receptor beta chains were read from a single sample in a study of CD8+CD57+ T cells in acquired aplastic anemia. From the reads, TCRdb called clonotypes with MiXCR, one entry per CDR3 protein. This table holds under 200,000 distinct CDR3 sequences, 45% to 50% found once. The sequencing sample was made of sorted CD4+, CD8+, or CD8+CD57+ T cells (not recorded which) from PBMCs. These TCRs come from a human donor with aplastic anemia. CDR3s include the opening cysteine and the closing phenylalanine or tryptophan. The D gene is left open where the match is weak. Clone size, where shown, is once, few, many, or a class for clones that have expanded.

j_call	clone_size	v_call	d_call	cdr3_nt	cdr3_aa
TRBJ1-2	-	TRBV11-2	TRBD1	TGTGCCAGCAGCTTAGGACCGGGACAGTCGTCCTATGGCTACACCTTC	CASSLGPGQSSYGYTF
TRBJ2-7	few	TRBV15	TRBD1	TGTGCCACCAGCCGTGGGACAGGGGATAACTACGAGCAGTACTTC	CATSRGTGDNYEQYF
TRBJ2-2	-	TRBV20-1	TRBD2	TGCAGTGCTACCCAGCGGGAGAGCACCGGGGAGCTGTCTTTT	CSATQRESTGELSF
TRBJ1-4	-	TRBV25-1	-	TGTGCCAGCAGCATGACAGAGGGTGAAAAACTGTTTTTT	CASSMTEGEKLFF
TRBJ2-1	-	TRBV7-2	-	TGTGCCAGCAGCCCACAGCCTGAGTTCGAGCAGTTCTTC	CASSPQPEFEQFF
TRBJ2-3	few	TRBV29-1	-	TGCAGCGTTGTTCGTAGCACAGATACGCAGTATTTT	CSVVRSTDTQYF
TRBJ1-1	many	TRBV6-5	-	TGTGCCAGCAGTTCCTCGGGGCTGGGCACTGAAGCTTTCTTT	CASSSSGLGTEAFF
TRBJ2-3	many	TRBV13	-	TGTGCCAGCAGGGAGACGTACACCGGCACAGATACGCAGTATTTT	CASRETYTGTDTQYF
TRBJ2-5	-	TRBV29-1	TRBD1	TGCAGCGACAGACAGGGGTCAGAGACCCAGTACTTC	CSDRQGSETQYF
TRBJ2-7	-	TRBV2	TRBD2	TGTGCCAGCAGATCCGCTCGGGAGGCCCAATGCGAGCAGTACTTC	CASRSAREAQCEQYF
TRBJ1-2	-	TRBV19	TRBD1	TGTGCCAGTAGTCACAGGGGGCCTGGCTACACCTTC	CASSHRGPGYTF
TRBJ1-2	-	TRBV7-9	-	TGTGCCAGCAGCTTAGTGGCAGGGAAGAACTATGGCTACACCTTC	CASSLVAGKNYGYTF
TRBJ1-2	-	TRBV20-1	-	TGCAGTGCTGTACGGAGACTGCCCCTGTATGGCTACACCTTC	CSAVRRLPLYGYTF
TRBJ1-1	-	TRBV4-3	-	TGCGCCAGCAGCCAAGATGGAGGACAAGTGGCAGCTTTCTTT	CASSQDGGQVAAFF
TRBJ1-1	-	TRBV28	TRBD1	TGTGCCAGCAGCGGGACAGGGGAGGTTGAAGCTTTCTTT	CASSGTGEVEAFF
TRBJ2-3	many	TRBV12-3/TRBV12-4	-	TGTGCCAGCAGTTTAGTTGGGTACGGGGCGGCAGATACGCAGTATTTT	CASSLVGYGAADTQYF
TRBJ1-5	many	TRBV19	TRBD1	TGTGCCACCCGACAGGGAAGGGCGCCCCAGCATTTT	CATRQGRAPQHF
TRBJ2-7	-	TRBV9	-	TGCGCCAGCAGCTTGAACAACGAGCAGTACTTC	CASSLNNEQYF
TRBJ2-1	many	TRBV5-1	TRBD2	TGCGCCAGCAGCTTTCTAGCGGGAGGGGGGAATGAGCAGTTCTTC	CASSFLAGGGNEQFF
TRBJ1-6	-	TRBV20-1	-	TGCAGTGCTCTTAGGACAGACGGCTATAATTCACCCCTCCACTTT	CSALRTDGYNSPLHF
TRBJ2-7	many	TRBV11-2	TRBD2	TGTGCCAGCAGACCCTCCGGGACTAGCGGGACCTACGAGCAGTACTTC	CASRPSGTSGTYEQYF
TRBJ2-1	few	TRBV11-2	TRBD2	TGTGCCAGCAGTTTATCACGGGGGGGGGACTCCTACAATGAGCAGTTCTTC	CASSLSRGGDSYNEQFF
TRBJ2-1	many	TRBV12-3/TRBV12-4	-	TGTGCCAGCAGTTTTACTGGCGGACGCTACAATGAGCAGTTCTTC	CASSFTGGRYNEQFF
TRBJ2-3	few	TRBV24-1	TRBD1	TGTGCCACCAGCCCGACAGGGAAGGCAGATACGCAGTATTTT	CATSPTGKADTQYF
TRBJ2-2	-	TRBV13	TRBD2	TGTGCCAGCAGCGCGACTAGCGGGGTCTCCACCGGGGAGCTGTTTTTT	CASSATSGVSTGELFF
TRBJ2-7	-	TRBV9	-	TGTGCCAGCAGCGTAGACAGGTCTTTCAACGAGCAGTACTTC	CASSVDRSFNEQYF
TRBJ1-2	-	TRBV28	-	TGTGCCAGCAGCCTCAGGGGTCGGGGATATGGCTACACCTTC	CASSLRGRGYGYTF
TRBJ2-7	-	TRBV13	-	TGTGCCAGCAGCTTAGGGACAGTGGGGTTGTACGAGCAGTACTTC	CASSLGTVGLYEQYF
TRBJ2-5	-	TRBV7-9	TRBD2	TGTGCCAGCAGTTTACTGGGAAGCGGGGCTCAAGAGACCCAGTACTTC	CASSLLGSGAQETQYF
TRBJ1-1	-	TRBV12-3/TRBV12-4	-	TGTGCCAGCAGCCAAGGGACTAGCGGCACTTTCTTT	CASSQGTSGTFF
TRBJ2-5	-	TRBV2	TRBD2	TGCGCCAGCAAGGGCCCTAGCGGGTACCAAGAGACCCAGTACTTC	CASKGPSGYQETQYF
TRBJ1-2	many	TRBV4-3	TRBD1	TGCGCCAGCAGCCACCGGGACAGTGGAGCGGATGGCTACACCTTC	CASSHRDSGADGYTF
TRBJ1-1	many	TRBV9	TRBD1	TGTGCCAGCAGCGACCCCCGGACAGGGGACACTGAAGCTTTCTTT	CASSDPRTGDTEAFF
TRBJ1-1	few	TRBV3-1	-	TGTGCCAGCAGCCCCCCAGGGGACACTGAAGCTTTCTTT	CASSPPGDTEAFF
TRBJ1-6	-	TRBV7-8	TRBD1	TGTGCCAGCAGCTTGGGGACCGGACAGGTGAATTCACCCCTCCACTTT	CASSLGTGQVNSPLHF
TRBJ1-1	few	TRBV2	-	TGTGCCAGCGGTTCCAGGGGTACGGGCACTGAAGCTTTCTTT	CASGSRGTGTEAFF
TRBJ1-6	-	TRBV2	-	TGTGCCAGCGGGGCAGGAGGGAATTCACCCCTCCACTTT	CASGAGGNSPLHF
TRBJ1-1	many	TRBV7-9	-	TGTGCCTCCGACGGGGGCCGGAACACTGAAGCTTTCTTT	CASDGGRNTEAFF
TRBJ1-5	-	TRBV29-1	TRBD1	TGCAGCGTCCTTGGTACAGGGGATCAGGCCCAGCATTTT	CSVLGTGDQAQHF